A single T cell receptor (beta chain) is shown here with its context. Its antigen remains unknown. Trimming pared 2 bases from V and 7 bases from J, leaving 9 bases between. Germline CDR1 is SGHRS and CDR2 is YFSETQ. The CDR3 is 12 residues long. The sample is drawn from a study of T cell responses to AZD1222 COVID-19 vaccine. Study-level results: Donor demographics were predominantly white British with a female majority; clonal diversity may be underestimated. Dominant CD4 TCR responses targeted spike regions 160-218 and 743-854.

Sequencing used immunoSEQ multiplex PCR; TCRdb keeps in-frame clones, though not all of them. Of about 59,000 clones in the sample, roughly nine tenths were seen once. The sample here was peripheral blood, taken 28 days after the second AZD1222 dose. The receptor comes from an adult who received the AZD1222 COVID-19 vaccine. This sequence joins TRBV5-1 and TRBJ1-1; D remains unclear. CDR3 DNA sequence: TGCGCCAGCAGCTTAGACAAGTTTGAAGCTTTCTTT. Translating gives CASSLDKFEAFF.